These T cell receptor beta chains were read from a single sample in a study of blood T cell repertoires in COVID-19. Here immunoSEQ multiplex PCR was the method, and the copy in TCRdb shows in-frame clones only, minus some. The sample shows about 120,000 clones, 85% to 90% of them seen only once. Sequencing was done on a sample of peripheral blood. These receptors were collected from a woman in her 50s with active or convalescent COVID-19. The CDR3 runs from the conserved cysteine through the conserved F or W. Fields, in order: D gene, J gene, clone size, V gene, CDR3 protein. A D gene is named only where the DNA matches it firmly. Rows may omit the clone size; those that give it use once, few, many or a size class.

D gene: -; J gene: TRBJ2-1; clone size: -; V gene: TRBV10-3; CDR3 protein: CAISESKGGYSYNEQFF
D gene: TRBD2; J gene: TRBJ2-3; clone size: once; V gene: TRBV25-1; CDR3 protein: CASLLGSGNTDTQYF
D gene: TRBD1; J gene: TRBJ1-2; clone size: -; V gene: TRBV6-1; CDR3 protein: CASSETGGAGGYTF
D gene: TRBD1; J gene: TRBJ2-7; clone size: -; V gene: TRBV9; CDR3 protein: CASSEGTGSPLYYEQYF
D gene: -; J gene: TRBJ2-5; clone size: once; V gene: TRBV5-8; CDR3 protein: CASSLGRKETQYF
D gene: -; J gene: TRBJ2-7; clone size: -; V gene: TRBV28; CDR3 protein: CASSFPPAGDPYEQYF
D gene: TRBD2; J gene: TRBJ2-3; clone size: -; V gene: TRBV10-3; CDR3 protein: CAIRGLAGDTQYF
D gene: -; J gene: TRBJ1-1; clone size: -; V gene: TRBV19; CDR3 protein: CASSFSGQSNTEAFF
D gene: -; J gene: TRBJ2-7; clone size: -; V gene: TRBV5-1; CDR3 protein: CASSLGRRYEQYF
D gene: -; J gene: TRBJ1-6; clone size: -; V gene: TRBV27; CDR3 protein: CASSLERGRSPLHF
D gene: TRBD2; J gene: TRBJ2-1; clone size: -; V gene: TRBV27; CDR3 protein: CASSRGTSGYNEQFF
D gene: -; J gene: TRBJ2-1; clone size: -; V gene: TRBV5-8; CDR3 protein: CASSVAVYNEQFF
D gene: TRBD1; J gene: TRBJ1-1; clone size: -; V gene: TRBV19; CDR3 protein: CASTDLLGQGASTEAFF
D gene: -; J gene: TRBJ2-7; clone size: few; V gene: TRBV9; CDR3 protein: CASSPVYSSYEQYF
D gene: -; J gene: TRBJ1-4; clone size: once; V gene: TRBV19; CDR3 protein: CASSADRGKTVF
D gene: -; J gene: TRBJ2-5; clone size: -; V gene: TRBV5-4; CDR3 protein: CASSLEQGVSQYF